This record concerns one T cell receptor (beta chain) sequence. The extraction recovered at least 5 micrograms of total RNA per sample. These data belong to a study of blood T cells in healthy people across ages. Study-wide context: The capture of about one barcoded beta molecule per two T cells was achieved by template switching.

Germline V gene lookup returns CDR1 SQVTM and CDR2 ANQGSEA. Deletions cut 7 bases from V and 11 bases from J, with 17 bases between. This CDR3 comprises 11 residues. Primed by a sample-barcoded 5' primer and a J-beta primer mix, a second PCR proceeded for 7 to 11 cycles. TCRdb passed the 5' RACE reads through MiXCR, listing each CDR3 protein once. The table has about 1.4 million distinct CDR3 sequences, around 59% seen once. The clonotype originates from a man younger than 30 in good health. Source material: blood. This rearrangement joins TRBV29-1 to TRBJ2-5; D may be TRBD1 (6 bases). CDR3 in DNA: TGCAGCGCCTTACAGGGTAATGAGCAGTACTTC. Translation gives CSALQGNEQYF.